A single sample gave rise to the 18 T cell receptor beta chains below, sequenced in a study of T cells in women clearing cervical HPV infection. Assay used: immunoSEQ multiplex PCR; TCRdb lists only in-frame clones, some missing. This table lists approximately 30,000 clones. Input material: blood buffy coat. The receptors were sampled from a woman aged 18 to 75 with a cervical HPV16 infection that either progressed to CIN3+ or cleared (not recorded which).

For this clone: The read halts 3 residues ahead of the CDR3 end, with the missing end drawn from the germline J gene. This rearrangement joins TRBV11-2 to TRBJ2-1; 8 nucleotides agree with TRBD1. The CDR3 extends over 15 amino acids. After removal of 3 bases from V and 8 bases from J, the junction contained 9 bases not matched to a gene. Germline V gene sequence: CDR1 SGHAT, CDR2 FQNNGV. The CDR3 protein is CASSFQSGGGDEQFF. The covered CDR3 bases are TGTGCCAGCAGCTTTCAGTCAGGGGGCGGGGATGAG.

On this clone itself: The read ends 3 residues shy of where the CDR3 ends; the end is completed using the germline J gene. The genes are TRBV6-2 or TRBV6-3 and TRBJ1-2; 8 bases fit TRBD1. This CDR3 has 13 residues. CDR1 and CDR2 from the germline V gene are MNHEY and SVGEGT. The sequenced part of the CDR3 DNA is TGTGCCAGCAGAACAACAGGGGGTCAGGGC. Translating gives CASRTTGGQG. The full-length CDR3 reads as CASRTTGGQGYTF.

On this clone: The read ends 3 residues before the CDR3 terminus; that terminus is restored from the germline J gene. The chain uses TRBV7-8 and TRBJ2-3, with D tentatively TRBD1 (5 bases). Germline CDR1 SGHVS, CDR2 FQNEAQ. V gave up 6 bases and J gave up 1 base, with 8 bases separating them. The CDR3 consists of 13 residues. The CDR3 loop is CASSLQGTDTQYF. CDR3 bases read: TGTGCCAGCAGTTTACAGGGCACAGATACG.

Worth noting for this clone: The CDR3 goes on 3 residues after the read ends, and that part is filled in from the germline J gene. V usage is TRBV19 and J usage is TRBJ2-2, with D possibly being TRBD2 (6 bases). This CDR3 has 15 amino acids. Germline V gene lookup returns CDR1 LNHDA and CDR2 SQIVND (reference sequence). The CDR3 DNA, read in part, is TGTGCCAGTAGTCCAAGTCCGCTGGGGGGTGAAAAG. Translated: CASSPSPLGGEK. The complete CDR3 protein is CASSPSPLGGEKLFF.

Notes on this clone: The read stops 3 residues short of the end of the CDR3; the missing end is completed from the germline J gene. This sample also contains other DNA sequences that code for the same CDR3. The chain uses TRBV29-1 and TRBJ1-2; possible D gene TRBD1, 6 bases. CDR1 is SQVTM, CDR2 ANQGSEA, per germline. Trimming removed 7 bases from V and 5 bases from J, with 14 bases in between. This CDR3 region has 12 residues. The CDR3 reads CSDYEGGYGYTF. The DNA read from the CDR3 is TGCAGCGACTATGAGGGGGGGTATGGC.

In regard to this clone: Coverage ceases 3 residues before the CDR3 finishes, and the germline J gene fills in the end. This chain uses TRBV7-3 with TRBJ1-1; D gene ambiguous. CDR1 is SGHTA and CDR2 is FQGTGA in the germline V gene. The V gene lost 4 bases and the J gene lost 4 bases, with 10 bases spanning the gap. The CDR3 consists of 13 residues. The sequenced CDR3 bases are TGTGCCAGCAGCTCTCAGGAGGGCACTGAA. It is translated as CASSSQEGTE. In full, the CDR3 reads CASSSQEGTEAFF.

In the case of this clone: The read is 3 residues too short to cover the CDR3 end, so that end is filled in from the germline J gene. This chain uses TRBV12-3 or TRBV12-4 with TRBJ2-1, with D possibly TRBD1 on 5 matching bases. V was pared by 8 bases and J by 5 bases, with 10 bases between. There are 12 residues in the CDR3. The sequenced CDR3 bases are TGTGCCAGCTGCAGGGAACACAATGAG. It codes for CASCREHNE. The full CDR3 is CASCREHNEQFF.

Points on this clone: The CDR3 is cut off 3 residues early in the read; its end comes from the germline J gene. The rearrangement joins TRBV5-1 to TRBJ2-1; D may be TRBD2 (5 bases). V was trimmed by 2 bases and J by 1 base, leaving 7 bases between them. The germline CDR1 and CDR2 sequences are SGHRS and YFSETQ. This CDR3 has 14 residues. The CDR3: CASSFGESYNEQFF. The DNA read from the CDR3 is TGCGCCAGCAGCTTCGGGGAATCCTACAATGAG.

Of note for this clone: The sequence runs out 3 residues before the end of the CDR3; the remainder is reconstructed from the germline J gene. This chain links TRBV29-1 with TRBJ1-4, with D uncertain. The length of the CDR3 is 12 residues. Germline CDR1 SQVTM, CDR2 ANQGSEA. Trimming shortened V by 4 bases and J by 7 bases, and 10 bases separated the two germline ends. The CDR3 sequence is CSVGGPGEKLFF. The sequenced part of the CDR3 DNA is TGCAGCGTTGGAGGGCCCGGTGAAAAA.

The part of the CDR3 DNA that was read is TGTGCCAGCTCACGCGGGACAGCTCAAGAGACG. This encodes CASSRGTAQET. The complete CDR3 sequence is CASSRGTAQETQYF. V and J are TRBV18 and TRBJ2-3; D possibly corresponds to TRBD1 (7 bases). The read halts 3 residues ahead of the CDR3 end, with the missing end drawn from the germline J gene. The CDR3 totals 14 residues. The V gene's germline CDR1 is KGHSH and CDR2 LQKENI. Using reference TRBV18 and TRBJ2-3 for the parts outside the CDR3, the full variable domain is NAGVMQNPRHLVRRRGQEARLRCSPMKGHSHVYWYRQLPEEGLKFMVYLQKENIIDESGMPKERFSAEFPKEGPSILRIQQVVRGDSAAYFCASSRGTAQETQYFGPGTRLTVL.

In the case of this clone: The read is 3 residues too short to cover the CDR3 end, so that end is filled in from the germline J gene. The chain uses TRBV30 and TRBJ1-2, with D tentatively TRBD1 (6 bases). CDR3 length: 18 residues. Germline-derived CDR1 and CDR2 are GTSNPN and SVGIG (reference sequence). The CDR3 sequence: CAWNVGGGTSGSEDTYTF. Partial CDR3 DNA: TGTGCCTGGAACGTGGGAGGGGGGACTAGCGGGAGTGAGGATACC.

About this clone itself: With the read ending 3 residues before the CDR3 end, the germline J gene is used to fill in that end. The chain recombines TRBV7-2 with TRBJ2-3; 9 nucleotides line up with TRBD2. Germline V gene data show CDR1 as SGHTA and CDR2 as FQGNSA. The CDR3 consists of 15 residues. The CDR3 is CASSLMGLAGETQYF. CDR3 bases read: TGTGCCAGCAGCTTAATGGGACTAGCTGGGGAGACG.

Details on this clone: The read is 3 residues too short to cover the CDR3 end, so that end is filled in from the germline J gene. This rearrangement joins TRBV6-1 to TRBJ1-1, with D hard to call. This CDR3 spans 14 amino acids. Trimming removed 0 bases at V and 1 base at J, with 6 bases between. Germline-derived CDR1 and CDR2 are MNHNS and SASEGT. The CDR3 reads CASSEAWQNTEAFF. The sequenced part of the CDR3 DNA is TGTGCCAGCAGTGAAGCGTGGCAGAACACTGAA.

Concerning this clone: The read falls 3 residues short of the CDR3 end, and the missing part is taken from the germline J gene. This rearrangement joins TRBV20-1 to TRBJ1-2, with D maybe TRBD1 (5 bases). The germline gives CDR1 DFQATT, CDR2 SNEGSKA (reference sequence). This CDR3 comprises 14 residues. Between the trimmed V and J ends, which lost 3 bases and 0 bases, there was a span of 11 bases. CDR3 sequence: CSASQGVANYGYTF. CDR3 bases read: TGCAGTGCTAGCCAAGGGGTAGCTAACTATGGC.

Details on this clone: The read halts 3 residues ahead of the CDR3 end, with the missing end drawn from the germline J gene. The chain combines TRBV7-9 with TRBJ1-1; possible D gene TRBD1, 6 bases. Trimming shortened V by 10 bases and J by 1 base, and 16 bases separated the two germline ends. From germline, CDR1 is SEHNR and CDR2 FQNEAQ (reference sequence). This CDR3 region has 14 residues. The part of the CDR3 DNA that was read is TGTGCCACCCACGAGGGGGAGGGGAACACTGAA. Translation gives CATHEGEGNTE. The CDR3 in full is CATHEGEGNTEAFF.

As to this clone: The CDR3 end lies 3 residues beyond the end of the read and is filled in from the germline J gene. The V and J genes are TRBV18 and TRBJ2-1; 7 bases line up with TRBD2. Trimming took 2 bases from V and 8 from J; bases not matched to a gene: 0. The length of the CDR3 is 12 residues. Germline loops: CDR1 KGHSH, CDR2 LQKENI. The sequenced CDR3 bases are TGTGCCAGCTCACCAAGCGGGGATGAG. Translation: CASSPSGDE. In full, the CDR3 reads CASSPSGDEQFF.

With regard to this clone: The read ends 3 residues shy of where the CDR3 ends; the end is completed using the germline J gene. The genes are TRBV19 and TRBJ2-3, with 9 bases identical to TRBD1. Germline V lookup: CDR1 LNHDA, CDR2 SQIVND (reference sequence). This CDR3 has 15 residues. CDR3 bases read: TGTGCCAGTCCCCTGGGGACAGGGCTCCAAGAGACG. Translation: CASPLGTGLQET. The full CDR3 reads CASPLGTGLQETQYF. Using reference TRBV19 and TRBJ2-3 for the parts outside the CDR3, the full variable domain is DGGITQSPKYLFRKEGQNVTLSCEQNLNHDAMYWYRQDPGQGLRLIYYSQIVNDFQKGDIAEGYSVSREKKESFPLTVTSAQKNPTAFYLCASPLGTGLQETQYFGPGTRLTVL.

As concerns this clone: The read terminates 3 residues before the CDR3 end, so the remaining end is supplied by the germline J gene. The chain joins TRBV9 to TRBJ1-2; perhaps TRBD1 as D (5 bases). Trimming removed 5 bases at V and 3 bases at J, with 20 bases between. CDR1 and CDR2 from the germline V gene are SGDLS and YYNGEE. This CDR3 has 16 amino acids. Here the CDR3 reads CASSSRLSQGDYGYTF. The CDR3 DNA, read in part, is TGTGCCAGCAGTTCACGACTTTCTCAAGGGGACTATGGC.